The 9 T cell receptor beta chains presented below share a single source sample, sequenced in a study of blood T cell repertoires in COVID-19 (dated by TCRdb to the early 2020s). The protocol used for the library was the immunoSEQ multiplex PCR assay. In TCRdb, the immuneACCESS table is reduced to in-frame sequences with V and J assigned. These tables do not hold every clone; where another copy was compared, an unresolved V gene accounts for under half, and the others remain unexplained. The sample table lists around 450,000 clones, 70% to 90% of them with a count of one. Under 2.5% of the sample is held by the ten biggest clonotypes. The sample comprised PBMCs or T cells enriched from blood (not recorded which). These receptors all come from a woman in her late teens or twenties with acute COVID-19.

V gene TRBV5-1 combines with J gene TRBJ1-1, with unresolved D. The CDR3 extends over 14 amino acids. Deletions cut 4 bases from V and 11 bases from J, with 21 bases between. Germline-derived CDR1 and CDR2 are SGHRS and YFSETQ. The CDR3 DNA is TGCGCCAGCAGCCCCGATGCAGCAAGGAGAGGGGCTTTCTTT. Residues: CASSPDAARRGAFF.

V is TRBV29-1 and J is TRBJ2-3; a possible D gene is TRBD1 (5 bases). The germline CDR1 and CDR2 sequences are SQVTM and ANQGSEA. V was shortened by 4 bases and J by 5 bases, with 7 bases between the two germline ends. This CDR3 contains 11 residues. The CDR3 is CSVVREDTQYF. The DNA of the CDR3 is TGCAGCGTTGTCAGGGAAGATACGCAGTATTTT.

The chain combines TRBV6-2 or TRBV6-3 with TRBJ1-1, with D possibly being TRBD1 (6 bases). There are 16 residues in the CDR3. Deletions cut 0 bases from V and 11 bases from J, with 22 bases between. Germline V gives CDR1 MNHEY, CDR2 SVGEGT. CDR3 residues: CASSYSTSRTETSAFF. The DNA for the CDR3 is TGTGCCAGCAGTTACTCGACGTCCCGGACAGAAACCAGCGCTTTCTTT.

The chain couples TRBV6-5 to TRBJ2-7, with TRBD1 matching 9 bases. With 2 bases clipped from V and 7 bases from J, the junction kept 3 bases outside the gene matches. CDR1 is MNHEY and CDR2 is SVGAGI in the germline V gene. The CDR3 consists of 13 residues. The CDR3 sequence: CASSYGTGREQYF. The CDR3 bases are TGTGCCAGCAGTTACGGGACAGGGCGTGAGCAGTACTTC.

The gene calls are TRBV30 and TRBJ2-5; D perhaps matches TRBD1 (5 bases). Germline-derived CDR1 and CDR2 are GTSNPN and SVGIG (reference sequence). Trimming stripped 0 bases from V and 6 bases from J, with 14 bases between. The CDR3 has 14 amino acids. The CDR3 region has the DNA TGTGCCTGGAGTGTTTCGACAGTAGCTCAGACCCAGTACTTC. The encoded protein is CAWSVSTVAQTQYF.

The chain couples TRBV30 to TRBJ1-1, with D tentatively TRBD1 (6 bases). Germline CDR1 reads GTSNPN; CDR2 reads SVGIG (reference sequence). V lost 2 bases and J lost 0, with 16 bases in between. The CDR3 covers 16 residues. CDR3: CAWSPIPGHMNTEAFF. The CDR3 DNA reads as TGTGCCTGGAGTCCTATCCCGGGACACATGAACACTGAAGCTTTCTTT.

This clone was detected a few times. The rearrangement uses TRBV7-9 and TRBJ2-7, with TRBD1 matching 8 bases. This CDR3 has 15 residues. V dropped 1 base and J dropped 4; count of bases not matched to a gene: 6. Germline lookup yields CDR1 SEHNR and CDR2 FQNEAQ (reference sequence). CDR3 DNA sequence: TGTGCCAGCAGCTTAGGGCAGGGGGCAATTTACGAGCAGTACTTC. As protein: CASSLGQGAIYEQYF.

This clone showed up just once. V is TRBV2 and J is TRBJ1-1; 8 bases are shared with TRBD1. V shed 7 bases, J shed 3 bases, and the junction held 10 bases outside the gene matches. From germline, CDR1 is SNHLY and CDR2 FYNNEI. The CDR3 loop spans 15 amino acids. In DNA form, the CDR3 reads TGTGCCAGCACTCCCCCGACAGGGGTCCACACTGAAGCTTTCTTT. Translating it yields CASTPPTGVHTEAFF.

V gene TRBV6-5 combines with J gene TRBJ1-1, with 9 nucleotides matching TRBD1. The CDR3 spans 15 residues. Germline assignment: CDR1 MNHEY and CDR2 SVGAGI. J was trimmed by 0 bases and V by 6 bases; bases with no gene match: 5. Here the CDR3 DNA reads TGTGCCAGCAGAAAACAGGGGGCCGTGAACACTGAAGCTTTCTTT. Protein: CASRKQGAVNTEAFF.